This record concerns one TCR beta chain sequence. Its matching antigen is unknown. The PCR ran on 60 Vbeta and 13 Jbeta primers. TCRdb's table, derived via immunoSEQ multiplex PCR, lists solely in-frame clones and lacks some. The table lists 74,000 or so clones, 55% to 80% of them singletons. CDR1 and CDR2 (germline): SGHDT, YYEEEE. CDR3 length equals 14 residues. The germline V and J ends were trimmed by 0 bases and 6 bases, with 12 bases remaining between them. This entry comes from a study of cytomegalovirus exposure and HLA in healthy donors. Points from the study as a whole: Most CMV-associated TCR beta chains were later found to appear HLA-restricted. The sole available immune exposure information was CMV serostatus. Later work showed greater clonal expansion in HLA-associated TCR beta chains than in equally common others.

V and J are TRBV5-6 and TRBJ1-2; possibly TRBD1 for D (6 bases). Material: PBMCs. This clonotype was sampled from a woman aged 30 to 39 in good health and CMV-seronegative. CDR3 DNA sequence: TGTGCCAGCAGCTTGGGGGGGCAGGGCGATGGCTACACCTTC. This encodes CASSLGGQGDGYTF.